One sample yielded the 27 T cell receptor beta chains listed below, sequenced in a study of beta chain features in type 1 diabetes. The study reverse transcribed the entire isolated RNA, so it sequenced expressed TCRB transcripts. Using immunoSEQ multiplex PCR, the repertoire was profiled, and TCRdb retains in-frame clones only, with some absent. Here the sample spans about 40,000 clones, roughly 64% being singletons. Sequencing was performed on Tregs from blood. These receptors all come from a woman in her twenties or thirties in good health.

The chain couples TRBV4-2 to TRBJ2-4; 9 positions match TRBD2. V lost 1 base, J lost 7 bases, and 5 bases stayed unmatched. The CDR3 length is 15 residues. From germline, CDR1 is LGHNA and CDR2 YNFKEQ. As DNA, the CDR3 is TGTGCCAGCAGCCAAGTAGCGGGAGACAGGAACATTCAGTACTTC. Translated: CASSQVAGDRNIQYF.

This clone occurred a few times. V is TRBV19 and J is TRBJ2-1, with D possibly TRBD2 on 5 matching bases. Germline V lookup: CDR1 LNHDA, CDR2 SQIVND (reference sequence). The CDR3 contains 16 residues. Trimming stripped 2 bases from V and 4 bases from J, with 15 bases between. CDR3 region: CASSIYPPDFYNEQFF. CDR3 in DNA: TGTGCCAGTAGTATATATCCCCCGGACTTTTACAATGAGCAGTTCTTC.

The CDR3 DNA reads as TGCGCCAGCAGCTTACACACTATAGCGGGAGTCCTAACTAGCACAGATACGCAGTATTTT. It is translated as CASSLHTIAGVLTSTDTQYF. The chain is built from TRBV5-1 and TRBJ2-3; 9 bases are shared with TRBD2. V gave up 2 bases and J gave up 0 bases; unmatched junction bases: 16. Germline CDR1 is SGHRS and CDR2 is YFSETQ. The CDR3 sequence is 20 residues long.

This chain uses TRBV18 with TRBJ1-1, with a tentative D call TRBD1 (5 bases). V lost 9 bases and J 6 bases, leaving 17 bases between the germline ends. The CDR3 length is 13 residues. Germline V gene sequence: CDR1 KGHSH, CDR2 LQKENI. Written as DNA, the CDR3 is TGTGCCAGTCGTTTCGGGGGGGTACCTGAAGCTTTCTTT. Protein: CASRFGGVPEAFF.

The CDR3 DNA reads TGTGCCAGCAGCGCCCCTCCTAGCGGGGCCTGGGAGCAGTACTTC. Its translation is CASSAPPSGAWEQYF. The V gene is TRBV6-1, the J gene TRBJ2-7; 9 bases fit TRBD2. This CDR3 has 15 residues. V shed 6 bases and J 7 bases; nucleotides not matched to a gene: 13. The germline V gene has CDR1 MNHNS and CDR2 SASEGT.

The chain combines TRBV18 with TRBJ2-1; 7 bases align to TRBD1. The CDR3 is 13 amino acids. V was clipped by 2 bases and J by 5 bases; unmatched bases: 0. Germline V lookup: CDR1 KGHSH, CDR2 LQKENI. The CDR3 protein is CASSPGQDNEQFF. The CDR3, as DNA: TGTGCCAGCTCACCAGGACAGGACAATGAGCAGTTCTTC.

The CDR3 protein is CASSQERVGTASSYTF. In nucleotides, the CDR3 is TGCGCCAGCAGCCAAGAGCGTGTCGGGACAGCAAGTAGCTACACCTTC. V gene TRBV4-3 combines with J gene TRBJ1-2; TRBD1 matches at 7 bases. The CDR3 contains 16 residues. Germline lookup yields CDR1 LGHNA and CDR2 YSLEER. The V gene end was trimmed by 0 bases and the J gene end by 9 bases; junction bases not matched to a gene: 13.

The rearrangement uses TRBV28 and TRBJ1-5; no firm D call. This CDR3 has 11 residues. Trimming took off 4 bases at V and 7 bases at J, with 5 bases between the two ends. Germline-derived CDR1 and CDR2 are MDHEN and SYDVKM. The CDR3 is CASSSPQPQHF. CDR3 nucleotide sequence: TGTGCCAGCAGTTCCCCGCAGCCCCAGCATTTT.

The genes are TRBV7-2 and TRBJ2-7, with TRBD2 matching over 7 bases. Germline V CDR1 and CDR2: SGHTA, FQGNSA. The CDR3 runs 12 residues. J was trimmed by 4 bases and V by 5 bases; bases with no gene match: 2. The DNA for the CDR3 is TGTGCCAGCAGCCGTAGCGGGTACGAGCAGTACTTC. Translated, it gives CASSRSGYEQYF. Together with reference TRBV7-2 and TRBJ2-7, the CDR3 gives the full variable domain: GAGVSQSPSNKVTEKGKDVELRCDPISGHTALYWYRQSLGQGLEFLIYFQGNSAPDKSGLPSDRFSAERTGGSVSTLTIQRTQQEDSAVYLCASSRSGYEQYFGPGTRLTVT.

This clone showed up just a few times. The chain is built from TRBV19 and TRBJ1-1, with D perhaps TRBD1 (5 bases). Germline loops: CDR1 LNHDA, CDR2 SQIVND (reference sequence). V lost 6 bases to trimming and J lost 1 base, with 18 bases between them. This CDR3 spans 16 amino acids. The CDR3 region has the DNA TGTGCCAGTAGCCAAATGGGGGGGTTTGGGAACACTGAAGCTTTCTTT. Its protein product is CASSQMGGFGNTEAFF.

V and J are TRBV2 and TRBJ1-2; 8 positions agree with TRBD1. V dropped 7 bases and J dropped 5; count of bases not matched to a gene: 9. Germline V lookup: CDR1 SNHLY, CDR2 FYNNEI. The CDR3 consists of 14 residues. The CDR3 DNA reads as TGTGCCAGCACCGCGGACAGGGTGGGGTATGGCTACACCTTC. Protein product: CASTADRVGYGYTF.

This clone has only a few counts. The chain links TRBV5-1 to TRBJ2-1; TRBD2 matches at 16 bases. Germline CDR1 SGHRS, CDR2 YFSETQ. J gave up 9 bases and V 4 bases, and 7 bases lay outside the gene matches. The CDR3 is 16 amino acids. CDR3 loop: CASSLGLAGGKVEQFF. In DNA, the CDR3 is TGCGCCAGCAGCCTGGGACTAGCGGGAGGGAAGGTTGAGCAGTTCTTC.

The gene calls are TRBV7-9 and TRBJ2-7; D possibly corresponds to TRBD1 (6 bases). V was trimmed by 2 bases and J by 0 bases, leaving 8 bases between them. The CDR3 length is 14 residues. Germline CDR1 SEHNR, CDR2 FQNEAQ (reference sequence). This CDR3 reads CASSLMGASYEQYF. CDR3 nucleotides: TGTGCCAGCAGCTTAATGGGGGCCTCCTACGAGCAGTACTTC.

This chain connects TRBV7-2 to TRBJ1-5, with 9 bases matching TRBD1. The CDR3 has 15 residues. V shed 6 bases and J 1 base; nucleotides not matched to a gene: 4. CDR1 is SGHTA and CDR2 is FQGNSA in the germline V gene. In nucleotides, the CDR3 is TGTGCCAGCAGTTTCGACAGGGGGAGCAATCAGCCCCAGCATTTT. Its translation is CASSFDRGSNQPQHF. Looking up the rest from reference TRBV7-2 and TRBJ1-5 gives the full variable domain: GAGVSQSPSNKVTEKGKDVELRCDPISGHTALYWYRQSLGQGLEFLIYFQGNSAPDKSGLPSDRFSAERTGGSVSTLTIQRTQQEDSAVYLCASSFDRGSNQPQHFGDGTRLSIL.

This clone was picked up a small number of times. The CDR3 region is CASSRQGGQPQHF. The CDR3 nucleotides read TGTGCCAGCAGTCGACAGGGGGGACAGCCCCAGCATTTT. The J gene is TRBJ1-5, the V gene TRBV11-2, with TRBD1 matching over 9 bases. Losses at the gene ends were 6 bases for V and 7 bases for J; bases not matched to a gene: 4. The germline V gene has CDR1 SGHAT and CDR2 FQNNGV. This CDR3 spans 13 amino acids. The full variable domain, completed using reference TRBV11-2 and TRBJ1-5, is EAGVAQSPRYKIIEKRQSVAFWCNPISGHATLYWYQQILGQGPKLLIQFQNNGVVDDSQLPKDRFSAERLKGVDSTLKIQPAKLEDSAVYLCASSRQGGQPQHFGDGTRLSIL.

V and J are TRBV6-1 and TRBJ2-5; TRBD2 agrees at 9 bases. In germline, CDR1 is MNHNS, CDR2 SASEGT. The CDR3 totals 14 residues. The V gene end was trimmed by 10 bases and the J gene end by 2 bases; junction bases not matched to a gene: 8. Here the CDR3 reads CATGRLAVQETQYF. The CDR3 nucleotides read TGTGCCACCGGAAGACTAGCGGTACAAGAGACCCAGTACTTC.

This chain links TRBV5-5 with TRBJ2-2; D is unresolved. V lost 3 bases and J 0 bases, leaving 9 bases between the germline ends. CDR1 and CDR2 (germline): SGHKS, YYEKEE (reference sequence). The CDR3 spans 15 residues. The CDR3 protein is CASSSQAANTGELFF. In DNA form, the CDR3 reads TGTGCCAGCAGCTCCCAGGCAGCGAACACCGGGGAGCTGTTTTTT. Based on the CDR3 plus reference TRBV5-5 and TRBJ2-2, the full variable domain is DAGVTQSPTHLIKTRGQQVTLRCSPISGHKSVSWYQQVLGQGPQFIFQYYEKEERGRGNFPDRFSARQFPNYSSELNVNALLLGDSALYLCASSSQAANTGELFFGEGSRLTVL.

The CDR3 bases are TGTGCCAGCAGCTTCGACGTATTCACAGGGGGCGCCGCCTACGAGCAGTACTTC. Its translation: CASSFDVFTGGAAYEQYF. J is TRBJ2-7 and V is TRBV7-2; 9 nucleotides match TRBD1. Per the germline V gene, CDR1 is SGHTA and CDR2 is FQGNSA. The CDR3 runs to 18 residues. J was trimmed by 2 bases and V by 3 bases; bases with no gene match: 14.

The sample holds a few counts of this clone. The CDR3 bases are TGCAGCGTTCTCAGCGGGGGGAACACCGGGGAGCTGTTTTTT. This codes for CSVLSGGNTGELFF. The chain recombines TRBV29-1 with TRBJ2-2, with 8 positions matching TRBD2. The J segment lost 1 base and the V segment lost 5 bases, leaving 3 bases of the junction unmatched. The V gene's germline CDR1 is SQVTM and CDR2 ANQGSEA. This CDR3 region has 14 residues.

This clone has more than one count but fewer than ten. The CDR3 reads CASSVGGLSTDTQYF. CDR3 bases: TGTGCCAGCAGCGTAGGGGGACTCAGCACAGATACGCAGTATTTT. The V gene is TRBV9, the J gene TRBJ2-3; tentatively, D is TRBD2 (6 bases). Germline V gene sequence: CDR1 SGDLS, CDR2 YYNGEE. The CDR3 extends over 15 amino acids. V was pared by 0 bases and J by 0 bases, with 8 bases between.

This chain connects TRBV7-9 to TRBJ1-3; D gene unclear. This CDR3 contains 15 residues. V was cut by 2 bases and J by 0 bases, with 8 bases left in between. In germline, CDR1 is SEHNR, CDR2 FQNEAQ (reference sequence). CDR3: CASSLLGLSGNTIYF. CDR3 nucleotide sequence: TGTGCCAGCAGCTTACTTGGGCTCTCTGGAAACACCATATATTTT.

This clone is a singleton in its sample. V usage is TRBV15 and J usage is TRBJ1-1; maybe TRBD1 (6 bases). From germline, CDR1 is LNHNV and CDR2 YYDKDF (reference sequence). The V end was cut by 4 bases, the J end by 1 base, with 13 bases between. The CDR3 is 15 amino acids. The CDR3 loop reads CATSTLLGQNTEAFF. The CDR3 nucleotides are TGTGCCACCAGCACCTTACTGGGACAGAACACTGAAGCTTTCTTT.

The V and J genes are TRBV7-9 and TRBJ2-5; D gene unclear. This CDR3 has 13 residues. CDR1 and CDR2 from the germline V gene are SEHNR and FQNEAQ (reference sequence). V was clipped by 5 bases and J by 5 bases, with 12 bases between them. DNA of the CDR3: TGTGCCAGCAGCCCGACTCGAAGGGAGACCCAGTACTTC. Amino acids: CASSPTRRETQYF.

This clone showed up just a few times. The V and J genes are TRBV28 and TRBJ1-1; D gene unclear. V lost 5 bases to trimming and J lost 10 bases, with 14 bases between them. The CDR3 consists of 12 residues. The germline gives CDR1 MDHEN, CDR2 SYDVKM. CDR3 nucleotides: TGTGCCAGCAGTCCCGACTCTCCTCCAGCTTTCTTT. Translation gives CASSPDSPPAFF.

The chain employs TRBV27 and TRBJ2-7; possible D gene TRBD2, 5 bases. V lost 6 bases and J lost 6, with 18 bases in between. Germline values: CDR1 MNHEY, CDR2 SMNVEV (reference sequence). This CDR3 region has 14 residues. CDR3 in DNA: TGTGCCAGCAGCGACGAATATAGGAGCGGCGAGCAGTACTTC. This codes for CASSDEYRSGEQYF.

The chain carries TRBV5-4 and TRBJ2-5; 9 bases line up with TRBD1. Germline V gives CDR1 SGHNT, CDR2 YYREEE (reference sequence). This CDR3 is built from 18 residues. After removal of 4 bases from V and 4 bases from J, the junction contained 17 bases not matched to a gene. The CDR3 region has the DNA TGTGCCAGCAGCCACCGGACAGGGGCAGGAGTCCAACGAGAGACCCAGTACTTC. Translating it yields CASSHRTGAGVQRETQYF.

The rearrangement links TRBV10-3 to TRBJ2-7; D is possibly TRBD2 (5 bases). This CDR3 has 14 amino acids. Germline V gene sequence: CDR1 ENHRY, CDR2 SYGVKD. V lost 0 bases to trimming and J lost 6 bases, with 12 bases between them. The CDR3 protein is CAISESKAESEQYF. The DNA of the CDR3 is TGTGCCATCAGTGAGTCCAAAGCGGAGTCCGAGCAGTACTTC.